Sequencing of this T cell receptor beta chain was carried out in a study of T cell repertoires in ileal Crohn's disease. This clone was detected only once. Profiled with immunoSEQ multiplex PCR; TCRdb holds only in-frame clones, not every one. The table includes some 5,000 clones, about 78% detected once. The source is an adult with Crohn's disease. Input material: ileal tissue.

This CDR3 is CASSPFYRDAEQYF. CDR3 coding DNA: TGTGCCAGCAGCCCTTTTTACAGGGATGCCGAGCAGTACTTC. The chain recombines TRBV14 with TRBJ2-7; D may be TRBD1 (6 bases). This CDR3 contains 14 residues. Trimming cost V 4 bases and J 6 bases, with 16 bases left between them. Germline V lookup: CDR1 SGHDN, CDR2 FVKESK.